The 16 T cell receptor beta chains listed next were all sequenced from one sample in a study of cytomegalovirus exposure and HLA in healthy donors. It was with 60 Vbeta and 13 Jbeta primers that the PCR ran. The protocol was immunoSEQ multiplex PCR, while the TCRdb copy is restricted to in-frame clones and leaves out a portion. This table has 85,000 to 110,000 clones, approximately 72% appearing once. Sequenced material: PBMCs. The receptor source for this set is a woman aged 45-65 years in good health and CMV-seronegative.

The chain has TRBV19 and TRBJ1-1; the match to TRBD1 covers 7 bases. Germline CDR1 reads LNHDA; CDR2 reads SQIVND (reference sequence). J gave up 0 bases and V 7 bases, and 5 bases lay outside the gene matches. The CDR3 contains 14 residues. CDR3: CASTQTGMNTEAFF. The DNA of the CDR3 is TGTGCCAGTACTCAGACAGGGATGAACACTGAAGCTTTCTTT.

With respect to this clone: One junction end does not reproduce the germline sequence, and a read error may be involved. The identical CDR3 is also encoded by other nucleotide sequences in the sample. J is TRBJ2-7 and V is TRBV5-6; D may be TRBD1 (6 bases). CDR1 is SGHDT, CDR2 YYEEEE, per germline. The CDR3 loop spans 14 amino acids. CDR3 residues: CASRVPGQGIAWDF. The CDR3 DNA sequence: TGTGCCAGCAGAGTTCCGGGACAAGGAATCGCGTGGGACTTC. Complete variable domain (other parts from reference TRBV5-6 and TRBJ2-7): DAGVTQSPTHLIKTRGQQVTLRCSPKSGHDTVSWYQQALGQGPQFIFQYYEEEERQRGNFPDRFSGHQFPNYSSELNVNALLLGDSALYLCASRVPGQGIAWDFGPGTRLTVT.

CDR3 in DNA: TGTGCCAGCAGCCCGCGACGACAACTAGCGGGAGCAGATACGCAGTATTTT. Amino acid sequence: CASSPRRQLAGADTQYF. The chain employs TRBV13 and TRBJ2-3, with 11 bases that match TRBD2. The V gene end was trimmed by 5 bases and the J gene end by 4 bases; junction bases not matched to a gene: 11. This CDR3 has 17 amino acids. Per germline, CDR1 PRHDT and CDR2 FYEKMQ (reference sequence).

Details on this clone: This same CDR3 is encoded by further DNA sequences in the sample. This rearrangement joins TRBV7-2 to TRBJ2-3; 12 bases are a match to TRBD2. V was pared by 5 bases and J by 5 bases, with 5 bases of the junction left unmatched. Germline CDR1 reads SGHTA; CDR2 reads FQGNSA. This CDR3 is built from 15 residues. The CDR3 region has the DNA TGTGCCAGCAGCCCTCGACTAGCGGGGGTAGATACGCAGTATTTT. It specifies CASSPRLAGVDTQYF. Complete variable domain (other parts from reference TRBV7-2 and TRBJ2-3): GAGVSQSPSNKVTEKGKDVELRCDPISGHTALYWYRQSLGQGLEFLIYFQGNSAPDKSGLPSDRFSAERTGGSVSTLTIQRTQQEDSAVYLCASSPRLAGVDTQYFGPGTRLTVL.

The chain has TRBV6-4 and TRBJ1-6, with TRBD1 as a possible D gene (6 bases). The V and J ends lost 6 bases and 9 bases respectively, with 30 bases between them. Germline values: CDR1 MRHNA, CDR2 SNTAGT. The CDR3 totals 19 residues. The CDR3 sequence: CASSEKTGTTTLKFSPLHF. DNA of the CDR3: TGTGCCAGCAGCGAGAAGACCGGGACAACTACTCTTAAATTTTCACCCCTCCACTTT.

CDR3 nucleotide sequence: TGTGCCAGTAAGGCAGGGGTTGTGAACACTGAAGCTTTCTTT. Amino acid sequence: CASKAGVVNTEAFF. V is TRBV19 and J is TRBJ1-1; the D gene is possibly TRBD1 (6 bases). V was trimmed by 7 bases and J by 0 bases, leaving 12 bases between them. Germline V gives CDR1 LNHDA, CDR2 SQIVND (reference sequence). CDR3 length: 14 amino acids.

The chain uses TRBV11-2 and TRBJ2-5; 9 bases are shared with TRBD2. Unmatched junction bases numbered 8, after V lost 6 bases and J lost 3 bases. This CDR3 contains 15 residues. Germline CDR1 SGHAT, CDR2 FQNNGV. Here the CDR3 DNA reads TGTGCCAGCAGGCCGGCCGGGACTAGCAAAGAGACCCAGTACTTC. Its protein product is CASRPAGTSKETQYF.

The chain has TRBV19 and TRBJ1-2; 7 bases are a match to TRBD1. Germline CDR1 is LNHDA and CDR2 is SQIVND (reference sequence). V lost 9 bases and J lost 3; bases outside the gene matches: 7. CDR3 size: 13 residues. CDR3 DNA sequence: TGTGCCAGCGTAACCGGGACAGACTATGGCTACACCTTC. Protein sequence: CASVTGTDYGYTF.

V is TRBV5-1 and J is TRBJ2-5; D is perhaps TRBD2 (6 bases). Germline assignment: CDR1 SGHRS and CDR2 YFSETQ. This CDR3 contains 16 residues. V was shortened by 7 bases and J by 4 bases, with 23 bases between the two germline ends. The CDR3 DNA sequence: TGCGCCAGCCGACCTGTTACCGGGAGTGGGGGAGAGACCCAGTACTTC. Translation: CASRPVTGSGGETQYF.

The chain combines TRBV6-5 with TRBJ2-7; D might be TRBD2 (6 bases). Germline V gene sequence: CDR1 MNHEY, CDR2 SVGAGI. With 6 bases removed from V and 3 bases from J, the gap between germline ends came to 12 bases. CDR3 length: 13 residues. The CDR3 is CASRAGRNYEQYF. The CDR3 coding sequence is TGTGCCAGCAGGGCGGGACGGAACTACGAGCAGTACTTC.

The chain employs TRBV11-2 and TRBJ2-3, with 7 bases that match TRBD2. The length of the CDR3 is 17 residues. CDR1 and CDR2 from the germline V gene are SGHAT and FQNNGV. Trimming cost V 5 bases and J 7 bases; bases outside gene matches: 18. The CDR3: CASSLTSGSGRIYTQYF. DNA of the CDR3: TGTGCCAGCAGCCTAACCTCCGGTAGCGGGCGCATTTATACGCAGTATTTT.

The V gene is TRBV7-8, the J gene TRBJ2-5, with a tentative D call TRBD1 (5 bases). Trimming removed 4 bases from V and 4 bases from J, with 10 bases in between. Germline assignment: CDR1 SGHVS and CDR2 FQNEAQ. This CDR3 region has 13 residues. CDR3 region: CASSSGFRETQYF. The CDR3 nucleotides read TGTGCCAGCAGCTCAGGGTTTCGAGAGACCCAGTACTTC.

On this clone: This specimen includes other DNA sequences encoding the same CDR3. The genes are TRBV7-2 and TRBJ2-5; 12 bases match TRBD2. V lost 7 bases and J lost 2; bases outside the gene matches: 8. The CDR3 totals 16 residues. Germline V lookup: CDR1 SGHTA, CDR2 FQGNSA. The CDR3 spells CASTKGLAGRQETQYF. As DNA, the CDR3 is TGTGCCAGCACCAAAGGACTAGCGGGGCGTCAAGAGACCCAGTACTTC.

The chain combines TRBV11-2 with TRBJ2-1, with D possibly TRBD2 on 5 matching bases. Germline V gives CDR1 SGHAT, CDR2 FQNNGV. The CDR3 runs 14 residues. V lost 4 bases and J 7 bases, leaving 14 bases between the germline ends. The CDR3 here is CASSSSVGGNEQFF. In DNA form, the CDR3 reads TGTGCCAGCAGCTCCTCCGTGGGCGGGAATGAGCAGTTCTTC.

The chain carries TRBV6-5 and TRBJ2-1; D gene ambiguous. This CDR3 has 13 amino acids. V lost 6 bases and J lost 6, with 12 bases in between. Germline values: CDR1 MNHEY, CDR2 SVGAGI. The CDR3 protein is CASRPPLGNEQFF. Here the CDR3 DNA reads TGTGCCAGCAGACCCCCCCTCGGCAATGAGCAGTTCTTC.

The genes are TRBV10-3 and TRBJ2-1; TRBD2 aligns across 9 bases. In germline, CDR1 is ENHRY, CDR2 SYGVKD. V dropped 3 bases and J dropped 4; count of bases not matched to a gene: 4. The CDR3 runs 15 residues. The CDR3 here is CAISDLAGEYNEQFF. CDR3 DNA sequence: TGTGCCATCAGTGACTTAGCGGGGGAGTACAATGAGCAGTTCTTC.